This TCR beta chain stems from a study of cytomegalovirus exposure and HLA in healthy donors. Findings of the study overall: Immune exposure data for these donors was limited to CMV serostatus. Analyzed later, association rates of TCRs varied across HLA loci, with DRB1 most and HLA-C fewest.

It was with 60 Vbeta and 13 Jbeta primers that the PCR ran. Per the study methods: Some 11 million of the roughly 80 million unique TCR beta chains counted in a later analysis were shared. Sequenced by immunoSEQ multiplex PCR; TCRdb stores in-frame clones only, minus some. V and J calls and clone size are copied from that table; D and trimming were computed from the DNA. Of under 150,000 clones listed, around 66% are singletons. For this clone: Its antigen is as yet unknown. The junction does not match germline at one end; this may be a read error.

The source of this sequence is a man between 18 and 35 years old in good health and CMV-seropositive. The specimen was PBMCs.

As DNA, the CDR3 is TGTGCCAGCAGTGAATCGACTTTC. It yields the protein CASSESTF. J is TRBJ2-7 and V is TRBV6-1; D unresolved. There are 8 residues in the CDR3. The germline CDR1 and CDR2 sequences are MNHNS and SASEGT.